This T cell receptor beta chain was identified in a study of identical twins. Worth noting for this clonotype: Its antigen is as yet unknown.

The donors were all healthy and Caucasian. This CDR3 spans 12 amino acids. The germline V and J ends were trimmed by 6 bases and 2 bases, with 8 bases remaining between them. Germline assignment: CDR1 ENHRY and CDR2 SYGVKD. Study conclusions and caveats: Among out-of-frame alpha sequences shared by twins, low generation probability occurred in excess. With monozygotic twins, out-of-frame TCR alpha sharing exceeded what models estimated.

With template switching, a universal primer site was added, and the cDNA carried unique molecular identifiers. TCRdb redid the calling of the 5' RACE reads with MiXCR, one entry per CDR3 protein. The sample shows 350,000 to 450,000 distinct CDR3 sequences, approximately 17% of them seen only once. Specimen: naive T cells sorted from blood. This sequence was found in a man aged 45 to 65 in good health. This chain joins TRBV10-3 and TRBJ2-7; D is ambiguous. The CDR3 reads CAISEATYEQYF. The DNA for the CDR3 is TGTGCCATCAGCGAGGCGACCTACGAGCAGTACTTC.